These T cell receptor beta chains were read from a single sample in a study of cytomegalovirus exposure and HLA in healthy donors. Assay: immunoSEQ multiplex PCR; the TCRdb copy retains only in-frame clones and omits some. The repertoire holds 150,000 to 200,000 clones, with approximately 81% as singletons. The sample consisted of PBMCs. These receptors were collected from a woman aged 45-60 years in good health and CMV-seronegative. Each CDR3 is given with its conserved first and last residue. A D gene is named only where the DNA matches it firmly. Not all rows give a size; the values are once, few, many and, for expanded clones, a class.

cdr3_aa: CASSSPRTSGDTGELFF; cdr3_nt: TGTGCCAGTAGTAGCCCTCGGACTAGCGGGGACACCGGGGAGCTGTTTTTT; cdr3_length: 17; v_call: TRBV19; d_call: TRBD2; clone_size: .; j_call: TRBJ2-2
cdr3_aa: CASSPPVASRKETQYF; cdr3_nt: TGTGCCAGCTCACCACCGGTCGCTAGCCGTAAAGAGACCCAGTACTTC; cdr3_length: 16; v_call: TRBV18; d_call: .; clone_size: .; j_call: TRBJ2-5
cdr3_aa: CASTLGQGRLREQFF; cdr3_nt: TGTGCCAGCACCCTCGGACAGGGAAGGCTACGGGAGCAGTTCTTC; cdr3_length: 15; v_call: TRBV28; d_call: TRBD1; clone_size: .; j_call: TRBJ2-1
cdr3_aa: CASSVGDRDTGELFF; cdr3_nt: TGCGCCAGCAGTGTAGGAGACAGGGACACCGGGGAGCTGTTTTTT; cdr3_length: 15; v_call: TRBV10-1; d_call: TRBD1; clone_size: .; j_call: TRBJ2-2
cdr3_aa: CASSPRGVSREGLVDEQFF; cdr3_nt: TGTGCCAGCAGCCCGAGGGGCGTTTCGCGGGAGGGCCTGGTCGATGAGCAGTTCTTC; cdr3_length: 19; v_call: TRBV5-4; d_call: TRBD2; clone_size: .; j_call: TRBJ2-1
cdr3_aa: CASINSGRVYEQYF; cdr3_nt: TGTGCCAGCATAAACAGCGGGAGGGTCTACGAGCAGTACTTC; cdr3_length: 14; v_call: TRBV6-1; d_call: TRBD2; clone_size: once; j_call: TRBJ2-7
cdr3_aa: CSVEESGWRGYTF; cdr3_nt: TGCAGCGTTGAAGAGTCGGGGTGGCGTGGCTACACCTTC; cdr3_length: 13; v_call: TRBV29-1; d_call: .; clone_size: .; j_call: TRBJ1-2
cdr3_aa: CASSLGRTPLWQFF; cdr3_nt: TGTGCCAGCAGCTTAGGGCGGACACCTCTCTGGCAGTTCTTC; cdr3_length: 14; v_call: TRBV11-2; d_call: .; clone_size: .; j_call: TRBJ2-1
cdr3_aa: CASRTNSGRNTGELFF; cdr3_nt: TGCGCCAGCAGGACTAATAGCGGGAGGAACACCGGGGAGCTGTTTTTT; cdr3_length: 16; v_call: TRBV4-1; d_call: TRBD2; clone_size: few; j_call: TRBJ2-2
cdr3_aa: CATSRETDSLSRGTQYF; cdr3_nt: TGTGCCACCAGCAGAGAGACAGATAGTCTATCAAGAGGGACCCAGTACTTC; cdr3_length: 17; v_call: TRBV15; d_call: .; clone_size: .; j_call: TRBJ2-5
cdr3_aa: CASRPTGGNTEAFF; cdr3_nt: TGCGCCAGCAGACCTACAGGGGGGAACACTGAAGCTTTCTTT; cdr3_length: 14; v_call: TRBV5-1; d_call: TRBD1; clone_size: few; j_call: TRBJ1-1
cdr3_aa: CASSLGTGSYNEQFF; cdr3_nt: TGTGCCAGCAGCTTAGGGACAGGGTCTTACAATGAGCAGTTCTTC; cdr3_length: 15; v_call: TRBV7-9; d_call: TRBD1; clone_size: .; j_call: TRBJ2-1
cdr3_aa: CATSQVADTGELFF; cdr3_nt: TGTGCCACCAGTCAGGTGGCCGACACCGGGGAGCTGTTTTTT; cdr3_length: 14; v_call: TRBV15; d_call: .; clone_size: .; j_call: TRBJ2-2
cdr3_aa: CASSLLPGTANYGYTF; cdr3_nt: TGTGCCAGCAGTTTGCTCCCCGGGACAGCTAACTATGGCTACACCTTC; cdr3_length: 16; v_call: TRBV28; d_call: TRBD1; clone_size: .; j_call: TRBJ1-2
cdr3_aa: CASRVDQTQYF; cdr3_nt: TGTGCCAGCCGAGTCGATCAGACCCAGTACTTC; cdr3_length: 11; v_call: TRBV25-1; d_call: .; clone_size: .; j_call: TRBJ2-5
cdr3_aa: CASSLLTSGTPSHF; cdr3_nt: TGTGCCAGCAGCTTGTTGACTAGCGGGACCCCCTCCCACTTC; cdr3_length: 14; v_call: TRBV7-3; d_call: TRBD2; clone_size: .; j_call: TRBJ2-5
cdr3_aa: CATSRDFTGGEQYF; cdr3_nt: TGTGCCACCAGCAGAGATTTTACAGGGGGCGAGCAGTACTTC; cdr3_length: 14; v_call: TRBV15; d_call: TRBD1; clone_size: .; j_call: TRBJ2-7
cdr3_aa: CASSQDGRANTEAFF; cdr3_nt: TGTGCCAGCAGCCAAGATGGCAGGGCCAACACTGAAGCTTTCTTT; cdr3_length: 15; v_call: TRBV14; d_call: .; clone_size: .; j_call: TRBJ1-1
cdr3_aa: CASSYRGRSTDTQYF; cdr3_nt: TGTGCCAGCAGTTACAGGGGCAGATCAACAGATACGCAGTATTTT; cdr3_length: 15; v_call: TRBV27; d_call: TRBD1; clone_size: .; j_call: TRBJ2-3
cdr3_aa: CASIPLAGVVDTQYF; cdr3_nt: TGTGCCAGCATCCCACTAGCGGGAGTGGTTGATACGCAGTATTTT; cdr3_length: 15; v_call: TRBV28; d_call: TRBD2; clone_size: .; j_call: TRBJ2-3
cdr3_aa: CASSLTGWTEAFF; cdr3_nt: TGCGCCAGCAGCCTGACAGGGTGGACTGAAGCTTTCTTT; cdr3_length: 13; v_call: TRBV5-1; d_call: TRBD1; clone_size: once; j_call: TRBJ1-1
cdr3_aa: CASSPGLAGAAGELFF; cdr3_nt: TGTGCCAGCAGCCCCGGACTAGCGGGAGCAGCCGGGGAGCTGTTTTTT; cdr3_length: 16; v_call: TRBV7-3; d_call: TRBD2; clone_size: .; j_call: TRBJ2-2
cdr3_aa: CASSLGTSGGTYEQYF; cdr3_nt: TGTGCCAGCAGCTTAGGGACTAGCGGGGGGACCTACGAGCAGTACTTC; cdr3_length: 16; v_call: TRBV7-2; d_call: TRBD2; clone_size: .; j_call: TRBJ2-7
cdr3_aa: CASSFPCAYEQYF; cdr3_nt: TGTGCCAGCAGTTTCCCTTGCGCCTACGAGCAGTACTTC; cdr3_length: 13; v_call: TRBV27; d_call: .; clone_size: .; j_call: TRBJ2-7
cdr3_aa: CASSLPTGGWDTQYF; cdr3_nt: TGTGCCAGCAGCCTCCCGACAGGGGGCTGGGATACGCAGTATTTT; cdr3_length: 15; v_call: TRBV14; d_call: TRBD1; clone_size: .; j_call: TRBJ2-3
cdr3_aa: CASSPGQGNGNTEAFF; cdr3_nt: TGTGCCAGCTCACCTGGACAGGGGAACGGAAACACTGAAGCTTTCTTT; cdr3_length: 16; v_call: TRBV18; d_call: TRBD1; clone_size: .; j_call: TRBJ1-1
cdr3_aa: CASSPGQAKDTQYF; cdr3_nt: TGTGCCAGCAGCCCTGGACAGGCTAAAGATACGCAGTATTTT; cdr3_length: 14; v_call: TRBV7-6; d_call: TRBD1; clone_size: .; j_call: TRBJ2-3
cdr3_aa: CASSEKGVAVWEQYF; cdr3_nt: TGTGCCAGCAGTGAAAAGGGCGTCGCAGTTTGGGAGCAGTACTTC; cdr3_length: 15; v_call: TRBV2; d_call: .; clone_size: .; j_call: TRBJ2-5
cdr3_aa: CASSLGTGGFYEQYF; cdr3_nt: TGTGCCAGCAGCTTGGGGACAGGGGGTTTCTACGAGCAGTACTTC; cdr3_length: 15; v_call: TRBV5-8; d_call: TRBD1; clone_size: .; j_call: TRBJ2-7
cdr3_aa: CASWNTDYGYTF; cdr3_nt: TGTGCCAGCTGGAACACAGACTATGGCTACACCTTC; cdr3_length: 12; v_call: TRBV2; d_call: .; clone_size: .; j_call: TRBJ1-2
cdr3_aa: CASSQGASRQPGTDTQYF; cdr3_nt: TGTGCCAGCAGCCAAGGAGCTTCGAGACAGCCAGGCACAGATACGCAGTATTTT; cdr3_length: 18; v_call: TRBV4-2; d_call: .; clone_size: .; j_call: TRBJ2-3
cdr3_aa: CASSRTRTGQETQYF; cdr3_nt: TGTGCCAGCAGTCGTACCAGGACAGGCCAAGAGACCCAGTACTTC; cdr3_length: 15; v_call: TRBV27; d_call: TRBD1; clone_size: .; j_call: TRBJ2-5